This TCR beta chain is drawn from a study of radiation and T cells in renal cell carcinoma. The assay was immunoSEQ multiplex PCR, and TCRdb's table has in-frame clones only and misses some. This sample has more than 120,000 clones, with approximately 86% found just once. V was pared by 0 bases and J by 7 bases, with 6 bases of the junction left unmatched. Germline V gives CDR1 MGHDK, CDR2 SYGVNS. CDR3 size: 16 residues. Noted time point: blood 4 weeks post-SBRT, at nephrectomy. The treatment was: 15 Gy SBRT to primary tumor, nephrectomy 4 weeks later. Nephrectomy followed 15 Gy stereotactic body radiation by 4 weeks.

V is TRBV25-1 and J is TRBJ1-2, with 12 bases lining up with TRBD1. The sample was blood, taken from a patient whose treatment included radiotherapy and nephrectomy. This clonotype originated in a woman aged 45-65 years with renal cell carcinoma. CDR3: CASSEYGDRGLSGYTF. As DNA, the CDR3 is TGTGCCAGCAGTGAATATGGGGACAGGGGGCTCTCTGGCTACACCTTC.